The sequence of this TCR beta chain was determined in a study of T and B cells in COVID-19 patients. V was pared by 8 bases and J by 6 bases, with 26 bases between. The CDR3 is 16 residues long. Of note for this clonotype: It may be a read error: a sequence one base away is much more abundant.

From blood, about 240-500 ng of genomic DNA served as TRB template. TRB rearrangements were amplified by multiplex PCR with BIOMED2 TRB-A/B primers. TCRdb re-called the multiplex PCR reads through MiXCR, storing one row per CDR3 protein. The sample lists about 4,100 distinct CDR3 sequences, around 23% occurring once. What was sequenced was blood. The origin of this receptor is a human donor with active COVID-19. This chain links TRBV12-3 or TRBV12-4 with TRBJ2-7; D might be TRBD1 (6 bases). This chain's CDR3 is CASFRGLVQGLVEQYF. The CDR3 DNA sequence: TGTGCCAGCTTTCGTGGTTTAGTGCAGGGGTTGGTCGAGCAGTACTTC.